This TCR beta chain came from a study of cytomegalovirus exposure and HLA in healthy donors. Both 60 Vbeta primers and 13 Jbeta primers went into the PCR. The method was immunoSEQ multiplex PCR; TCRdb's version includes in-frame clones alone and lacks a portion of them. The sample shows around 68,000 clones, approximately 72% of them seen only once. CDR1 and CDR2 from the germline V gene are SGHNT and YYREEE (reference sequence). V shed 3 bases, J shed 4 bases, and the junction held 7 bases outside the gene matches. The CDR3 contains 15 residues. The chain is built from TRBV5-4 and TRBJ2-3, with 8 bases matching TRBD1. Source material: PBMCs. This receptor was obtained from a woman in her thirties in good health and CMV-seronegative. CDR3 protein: CASSSTGQGPDTQYF. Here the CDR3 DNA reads TGTGCCAGCAGCTCGACAGGACAGGGTCCAGATACGCAGTATTTT.